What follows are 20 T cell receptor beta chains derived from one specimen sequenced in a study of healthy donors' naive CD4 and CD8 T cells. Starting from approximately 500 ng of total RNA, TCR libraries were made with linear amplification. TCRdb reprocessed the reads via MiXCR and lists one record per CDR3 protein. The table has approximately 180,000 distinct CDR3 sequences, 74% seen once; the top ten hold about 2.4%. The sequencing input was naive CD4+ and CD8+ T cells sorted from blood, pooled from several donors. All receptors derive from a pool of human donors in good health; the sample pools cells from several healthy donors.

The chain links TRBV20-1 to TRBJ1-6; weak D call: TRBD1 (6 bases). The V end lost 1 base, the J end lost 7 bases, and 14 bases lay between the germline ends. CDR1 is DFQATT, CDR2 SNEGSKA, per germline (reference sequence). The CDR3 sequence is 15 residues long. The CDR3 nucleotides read TGCAGTGCTAGAGCAGGGACAAACACCAATTCACCCCTCCACTTT. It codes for CSARAGTNTNSPLHF.

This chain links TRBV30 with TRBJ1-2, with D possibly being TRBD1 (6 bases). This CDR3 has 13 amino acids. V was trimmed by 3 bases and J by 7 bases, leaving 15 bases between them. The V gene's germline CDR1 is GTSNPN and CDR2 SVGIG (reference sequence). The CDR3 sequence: CAWSVDRISGYTF. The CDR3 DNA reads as TGTGCCTGGAGCGTAGACAGGATATCTGGCTACACCTTC.

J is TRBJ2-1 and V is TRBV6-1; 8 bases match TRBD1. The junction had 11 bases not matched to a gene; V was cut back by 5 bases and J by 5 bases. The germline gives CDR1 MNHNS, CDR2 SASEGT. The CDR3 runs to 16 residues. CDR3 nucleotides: TGTGCCAGCAGTTTCCACCGGGACAGGCTTAACAATGAGCAGTTCTTC. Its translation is CASSFHRDRLNNEQFF.

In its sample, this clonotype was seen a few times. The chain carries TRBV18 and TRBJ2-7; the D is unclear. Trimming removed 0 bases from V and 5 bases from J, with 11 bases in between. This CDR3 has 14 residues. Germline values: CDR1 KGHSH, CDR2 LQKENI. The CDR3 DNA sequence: TGTGCCAGCTCACCACCGGTTAGGACCAACGAGCAGTACTTC. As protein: CASSPPVRTNEQYF.

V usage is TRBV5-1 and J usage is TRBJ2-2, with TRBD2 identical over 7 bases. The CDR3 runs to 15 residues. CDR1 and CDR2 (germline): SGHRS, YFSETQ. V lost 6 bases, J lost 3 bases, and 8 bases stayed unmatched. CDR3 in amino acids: CASMAGGRDTGELFF. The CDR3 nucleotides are TGCGCCAGCATGGCGGGCGGGAGAGACACCGGGGAGCTGTTTTTT.

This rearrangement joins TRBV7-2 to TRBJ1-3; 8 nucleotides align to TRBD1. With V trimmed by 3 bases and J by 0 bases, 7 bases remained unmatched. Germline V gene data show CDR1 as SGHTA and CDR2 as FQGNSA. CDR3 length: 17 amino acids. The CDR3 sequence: CASSFTGTGLSGNTIYF. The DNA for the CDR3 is TGTGCCAGCAGCTTTACCGGGACAGGCCTCTCTGGAAACACCATATATTTT.

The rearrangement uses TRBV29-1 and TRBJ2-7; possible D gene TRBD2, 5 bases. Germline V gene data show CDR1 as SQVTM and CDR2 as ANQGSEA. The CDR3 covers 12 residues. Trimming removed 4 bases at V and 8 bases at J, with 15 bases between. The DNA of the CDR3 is TGCAGCGTTGCGCGCGGCTGGGAGAAGCAGTACTTC. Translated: CSVARGWEKQYF.

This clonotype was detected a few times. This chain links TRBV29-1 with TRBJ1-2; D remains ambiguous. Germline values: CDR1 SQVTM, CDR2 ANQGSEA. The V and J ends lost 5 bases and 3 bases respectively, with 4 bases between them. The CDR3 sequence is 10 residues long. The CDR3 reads CSVSDYGYTF. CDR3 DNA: TGCAGCGTTTCGGACTATGGCTACACCTTC.

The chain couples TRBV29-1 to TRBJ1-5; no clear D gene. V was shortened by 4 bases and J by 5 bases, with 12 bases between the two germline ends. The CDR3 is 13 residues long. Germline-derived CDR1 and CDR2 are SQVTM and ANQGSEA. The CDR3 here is CSVVMARDQPQHF. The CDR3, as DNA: TGCAGCGTTGTAATGGCAAGGGATCAGCCCCAGCATTTT.

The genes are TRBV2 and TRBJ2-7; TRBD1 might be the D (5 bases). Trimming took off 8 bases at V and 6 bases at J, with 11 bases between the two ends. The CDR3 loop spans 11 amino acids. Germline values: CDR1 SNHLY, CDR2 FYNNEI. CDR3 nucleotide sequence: TGTGCCAGCCTCCGACAGTCCGAGCAGTACTTC. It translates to CASLRQSEQYF.

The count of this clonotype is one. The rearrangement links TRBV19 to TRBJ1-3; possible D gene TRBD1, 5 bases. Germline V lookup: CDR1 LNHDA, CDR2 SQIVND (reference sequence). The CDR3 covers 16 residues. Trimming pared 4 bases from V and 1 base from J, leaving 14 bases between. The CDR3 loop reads CASSTGLTASGNTIYF. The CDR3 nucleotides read TGTGCCAGTAGTACTGGTCTGACAGCATCTGGAAACACCATATATTTT.

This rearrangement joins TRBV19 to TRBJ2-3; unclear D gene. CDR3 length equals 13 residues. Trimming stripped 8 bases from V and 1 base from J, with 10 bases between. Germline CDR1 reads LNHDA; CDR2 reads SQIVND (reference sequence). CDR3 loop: CASGRRGTDTQYF. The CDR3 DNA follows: TGTGCCAGTGGTCGGCGAGGCACAGATACGCAGTATTTT.

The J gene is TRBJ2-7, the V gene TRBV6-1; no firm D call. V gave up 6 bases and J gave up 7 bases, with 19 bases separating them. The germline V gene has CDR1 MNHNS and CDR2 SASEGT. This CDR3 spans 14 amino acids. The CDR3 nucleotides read TGTGCCAGCAGGGCGGTTCGTGTGGTCGAAGAGCAGTACTTC. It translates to CASRAVRVVEEQYF.

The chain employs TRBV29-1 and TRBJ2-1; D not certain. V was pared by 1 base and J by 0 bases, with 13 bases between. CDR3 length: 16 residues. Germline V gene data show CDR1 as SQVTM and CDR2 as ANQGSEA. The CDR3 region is CSVEGVSGDSYNEQFF. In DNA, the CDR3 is TGCAGCGTTGAAGGGGTCTCGGGTGACTCCTACAATGAGCAGTTCTTC.

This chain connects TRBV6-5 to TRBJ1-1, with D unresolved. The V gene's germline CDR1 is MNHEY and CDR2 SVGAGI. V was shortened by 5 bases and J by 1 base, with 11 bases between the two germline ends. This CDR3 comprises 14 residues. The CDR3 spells CASSLGQANTEAFF. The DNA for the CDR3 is TGTGCCAGCAGTCTCGGTCAGGCGAACACTGAAGCTTTCTTT.

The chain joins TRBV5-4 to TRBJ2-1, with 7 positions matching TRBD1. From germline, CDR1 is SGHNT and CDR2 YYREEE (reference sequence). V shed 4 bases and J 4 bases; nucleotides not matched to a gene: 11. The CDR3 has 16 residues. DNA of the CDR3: TGTGCCAGCAGCCCCACCCCAACAGGGGCATACAATGAGCAGTTCTTC. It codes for CASSPTPTGAYNEQFF.

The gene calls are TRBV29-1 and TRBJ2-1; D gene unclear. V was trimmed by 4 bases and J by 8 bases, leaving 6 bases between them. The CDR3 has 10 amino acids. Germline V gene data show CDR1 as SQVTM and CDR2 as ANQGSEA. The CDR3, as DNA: TGCAGCGTTGTCTCCGATGAGCAGTTCTTC. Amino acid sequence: CSVVSDEQFF.

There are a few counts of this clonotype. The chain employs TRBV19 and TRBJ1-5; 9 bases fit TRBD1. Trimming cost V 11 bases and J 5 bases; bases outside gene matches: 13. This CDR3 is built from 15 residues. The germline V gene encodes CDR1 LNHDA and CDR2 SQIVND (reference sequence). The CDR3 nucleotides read TGTGCCCGGAGTCCCGGGACAGGGTTTGATCAGCCCCAGCATTTT. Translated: CARSPGTGFDQPQHF.

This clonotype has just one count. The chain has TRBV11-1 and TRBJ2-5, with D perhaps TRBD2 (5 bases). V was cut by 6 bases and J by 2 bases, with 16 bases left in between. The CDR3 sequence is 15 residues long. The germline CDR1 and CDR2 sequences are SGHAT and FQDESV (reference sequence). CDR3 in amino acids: CASSPGLILQETQYF. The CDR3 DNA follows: TGTGCCAGCAGTCCCGGACTTATCCTTCAAGAGACCCAGTACTTC.

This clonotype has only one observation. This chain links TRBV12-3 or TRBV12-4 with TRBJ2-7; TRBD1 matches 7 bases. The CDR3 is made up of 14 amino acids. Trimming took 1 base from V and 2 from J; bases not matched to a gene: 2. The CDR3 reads CASSLGDRTYEQYF. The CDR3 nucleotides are TGTGCCAGCAGTTTAGGGGACAGAACCTACGAGCAGTACTTC.